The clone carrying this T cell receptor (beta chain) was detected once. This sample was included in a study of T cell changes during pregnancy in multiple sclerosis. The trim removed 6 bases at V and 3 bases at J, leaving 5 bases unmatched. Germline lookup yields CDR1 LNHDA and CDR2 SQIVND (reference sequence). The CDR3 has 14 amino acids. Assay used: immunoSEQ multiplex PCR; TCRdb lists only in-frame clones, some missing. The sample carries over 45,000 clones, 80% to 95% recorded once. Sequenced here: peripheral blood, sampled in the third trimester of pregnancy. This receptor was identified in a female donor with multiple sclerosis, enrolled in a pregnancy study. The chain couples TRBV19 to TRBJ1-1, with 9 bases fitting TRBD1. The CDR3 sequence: CASRTGGWYTEAFF. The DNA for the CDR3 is TGTGCCAGTAGAACAGGGGGCTGGTACACTGAAGCTTTCTTT.